These T cell receptor beta chains were read from a single sample in a study of cytotoxic CD8 clonotypes in ibrutinib-treated CLL. Profiling relied on immunoSEQ multiplex PCR, and the TCRdb table lists in-frame clones only, not all of them. Among 150,000 to 200,000 clones listed, over 75% were seen once. Sequenced material: PBMCs, taken at disease progression, from a patient treated with ibrutinib. All receptors derive from a human donor with chronic lymphocytic leukemia. Each CDR3 is given with its conserved first and last residue. The D gene is left open where the match is weak. Part of the rows lack a size; the others show once, few, many or a class for expanded clones.

v_gene: TRBV6-5; abundance: NA; d_gene: TRBD1; j_gene: TRBJ1-2; CDR3nt: TGTGCCAGCAGACTCGGACAGGGGGCGCTAGGCTACACCTTC; CDR3aa: CASRLGQGALGYTF
v_gene: TRBV5-1; abundance: NA; d_gene: NA; j_gene: TRBJ2-3; CDR3nt: TGCGCCAGCAGCACGATCACAGATACGCAGTATTTT; CDR3aa: CASSTITDTQYF
v_gene: TRBV15; abundance: NA; d_gene: NA; j_gene: TRBJ2-2; CDR3nt: TGTGCCACCAGCGGCAGGGTTACCGGGGAGCTGTTTTTT; CDR3aa: CATSGRVTGELFF
v_gene: TRBV6-1; abundance: NA; d_gene: TRBD1; j_gene: TRBJ1-2; CDR3nt: TGTGCCAGCCGATCTCGACAGGGGGTACACTATGGCTACACCTTC; CDR3aa: CASRSRQGVHYGYTF
v_gene: TRBV28; abundance: NA; d_gene: TRBD2; j_gene: TRBJ2-7; CDR3nt: TGTGCCAGCAGTATTTTCCCCGGGACTAGCGGGAGGCCCCCAACCTACGAGCAGTACTTC; CDR3aa: CASSIFPGTSGRPPTYEQYF
v_gene: TRBV25-1; abundance: NA; d_gene: NA; j_gene: TRBJ1-2; CDR3nt: TGTGCCAGCAGGGCTGACGGGGAGCCGTTCTATGGCTACACCTTC; CDR3aa: CASRADGEPFYGYTF
v_gene: TRBV4-1; abundance: NA; d_gene: NA; j_gene: TRBJ2-3; CDR3nt: TGCGCCAGCAGCCAAGTCGTCTCCCGGGCAGATACGCAGTATTTT; CDR3aa: CASSQVVSRADTQYF
v_gene: TRBV19; abundance: NA; d_gene: NA; j_gene: TRBJ1-2; CDR3nt: TGTGCCAGTAGCGGAGGGACACTAGCTAACTATGGCTACACCTTC; CDR3aa: CASSGGTLANYGYTF
v_gene: TRBV30; abundance: NA; d_gene: TRBD1; j_gene: TRBJ1-1; CDR3nt: TGTGCCTGCCCGACAGGGGTTACTGAAGCTTTCTTT; CDR3aa: CACPTGVTEAFF
v_gene: TRBV29-1; abundance: NA; d_gene: TRBD2; j_gene: TRBJ2-7; CDR3nt: TGCAGCGTTGAGGCGGCCGGCGGGAGCCGCGAGCAGTACTTC; CDR3aa: CSVEAAGGSREQYF
v_gene: TRBV7-3; abundance: NA; d_gene: TRBD1; j_gene: TRBJ1-2; CDR3nt: TGTGCCAGCAGCTCCCGCAACCCGGGACAGGGGCACTATGGCTACACCTTC; CDR3aa: CASSSRNPGQGHYGYTF
v_gene: TRBV9; abundance: NA; d_gene: TRBD1; j_gene: TRBJ1-2; CDR3nt: TGTGCCAGCAGCGTAGTATTACAGGGGGCCGGTGGCTACACCTTC; CDR3aa: CASSVVLQGAGGYTF
v_gene: TRBV30; abundance: NA; d_gene: TRBD2; j_gene: TRBJ2-5; CDR3nt: TGTGCCTGGGGCGACTTCGCAGCGGGGATGCAAGAGACCCAGTACTTC; CDR3aa: CAWGDFAAGMQETQYF
v_gene: TRBV6-1; abundance: NA; d_gene: NA; j_gene: TRBJ1-6; CDR3nt: TGTGCCAGCAGTGAAGATATCCGGGCATCCTATAATTCACCCCTCCACTTT; CDR3aa: CASSEDIRASYNSPLHF
v_gene: TRBV15; abundance: NA; d_gene: TRBD1; j_gene: TRBJ1-2; CDR3nt: TGTGCCACCAGCACGATACAGGGGGCCGGCGGCTACACCTTC; CDR3aa: CATSTIQGAGGYTF
v_gene: TRBV9; abundance: NA; d_gene: NA; j_gene: TRBJ2-2; CDR3nt: TGTGCCAGCAGCGGTATGAACACCGGGGAGCTGTTTTTT; CDR3aa: CASSGMNTGELFF
v_gene: TRBV5-6; abundance: NA; d_gene: TRBD1; j_gene: TRBJ2-7; CDR3nt: TGTGCCAGCAGCTTGGTAGACAGGGGAGACGAGCAGTACTTC; CDR3aa: CASSLVDRGDEQYF
v_gene: TRBV9; abundance: NA; d_gene: TRBD2; j_gene: TRBJ2-2; CDR3nt: TGTGCCAGCAGCCCCACGAGCGGGACCATAGTCCCCGGGGAGCTGTTTTTT; CDR3aa: CASSPTSGTIVPGELFF
v_gene: TRBV7-9; abundance: NA; d_gene: NA; j_gene: TRBJ1-2; CDR3nt: TGTGCCAGCAGCTTAGAGGGCGGGTCCTATGGCTACACCTTC; CDR3aa: CASSLEGGSYGYTF
v_gene: TRBV19; abundance: few; d_gene: NA; j_gene: TRBJ1-5; CDR3nt: TGTGCCAGTAACGAACAGCCTTATAGCAATCAGCCCCAGCATTTT; CDR3aa: CASNEQPYSNQPQHF
v_gene: TRBV18; abundance: NA; d_gene: NA; j_gene: TRBJ1-2; CDR3nt: TGTGCCAGCTCACCACGCACAGGGCCGAACTATGGCTACACCTTC; CDR3aa: CASSPRTGPNYGYTF
v_gene: TRBV13; abundance: NA; d_gene: TRBD1; j_gene: TRBJ2-1; CDR3nt: TGTGCCAGCAGCCGGACAGGGGTAACCTACAATGAGCAGTTCTTC; CDR3aa: CASSRTGVTYNEQFF
v_gene: TRBV13; abundance: NA; d_gene: TRBD1; j_gene: TRBJ1-2; CDR3nt: TGTGCCAGCAGCTTAGGGGGGACAGTAGGTGGCTACACCTTC; CDR3aa: CASSLGGTVGGYTF
v_gene: TRBV7-2; abundance: NA; d_gene: TRBD1; j_gene: TRBJ2-7; CDR3nt: TGTGCCAGCAGCTTAGGTTCGAGGGGGCAAACCTACGAGCAGTACTTC; CDR3aa: CASSLGSRGQTYEQYF
v_gene: TRBV19; abundance: NA; d_gene: TRBD1; j_gene: TRBJ2-7; CDR3nt: TGTGCCAGTAGAGAACGACAGGGCGGAAGGGCGAGGATCTACGAGCAGTACTTC; CDR3aa: CASRERQGGRARIYEQYF
v_gene: TRBV4-1; abundance: NA; d_gene: TRBD2; j_gene: TRBJ2-3; CDR3nt: TGCGCCAGCAGCCAAGTGCTAGCGGCGACAGATACGCAGTATTTT; CDR3aa: CASSQVLAATDTQYF
v_gene: TRBV12-5; abundance: NA; d_gene: TRBD2; j_gene: TRBJ2-7; CDR3nt: TGTGCTAGTGGTTTCAGACCAGGGTTATCGGTAGCGGGGTCCTACGAGCAGTACTTC; CDR3aa: CASGFRPGLSVAGSYEQYF
v_gene: TRBV25-1; abundance: NA; d_gene: TRBD1; j_gene: TRBJ1-5; CDR3nt: TGTGCCAGCTCGGACAGGAGCAATCAGCCCCAGCATTTT; CDR3aa: CASSDRSNQPQHF
v_gene: TRBV5-6; abundance: NA; d_gene: TRBD1; j_gene: TRBJ2-7; CDR3nt: TGTGCCAGCAGCTTTGGACAGGGGGCGTCCGAGCAGTACTTC; CDR3aa: CASSFGQGASEQYF
v_gene: TRBV29-1; abundance: NA; d_gene: NA; j_gene: TRBJ1-2; CDR3nt: TGCAGCGTTGAAGACAGGAACTATGGCTACACCTTC; CDR3aa: CSVEDRNYGYTF
v_gene: TRBV6-9; abundance: NA; d_gene: TRBD2; j_gene: TRBJ2-5; CDR3nt: TGTGCCAGCAGTTCCCCTACTAGCGGGAGGCCCACCAGGAGGCCAGAGACCCAGTACTTC; CDR3aa: CASSSPTSGRPTRRPETQYF
v_gene: TRBV18; abundance: NA; d_gene: TRBD1; j_gene: TRBJ2-2; CDR3nt: TGTGCCAGCCTAGGACAGGGGTCGAACACCGGGGAGCTGTTTTTT; CDR3aa: CASLGQGSNTGELFF
v_gene: TRBV2; abundance: NA; d_gene: TRBD1; j_gene: TRBJ1-5; CDR3nt: TGTGCCAGCAGCAGGGGGCAGGGTCAGCCCCAGCATTTT; CDR3aa: CASSRGQGQPQHF
v_gene: TRBV28; abundance: NA; d_gene: NA; j_gene: TRBJ1-5; CDR3nt: TGTGCCAGCAGTTTATGGCAGCAATATAGCAATCAGCCCCAGCATTTT; CDR3aa: CASSLWQQYSNQPQHF
v_gene: TRBV2; abundance: NA; d_gene: NA; j_gene: TRBJ2-3; CDR3nt: TGTGCCAGCGCCCTGGACTATGGAGATACGCAGTATTTT; CDR3aa: CASALDYGDTQYF
v_gene: TRBV29-1; abundance: NA; d_gene: NA; j_gene: TRBJ2-3; CDR3nt: TGCAGCGTTGCCGACGGGCCTTTAGGCACAGATACGCAGTATTTT; CDR3aa: CSVADGPLGTDTQYF
v_gene: TRBV20-1; abundance: NA; d_gene: NA; j_gene: TRBJ2-7; CDR3nt: TGCAGTGCTACCCCATCCTACGAGCAGTACTTC; CDR3aa: CSATPSYEQYF
v_gene: TRBV6-5; abundance: NA; d_gene: NA; j_gene: TRBJ2-3; CDR3nt: TGTGCCAGCAGTTACACCCGATCACCCACAGATACGCAGTATTTT; CDR3aa: CASSYTRSPTDTQYF
v_gene: TRBV18; abundance: NA; d_gene: TRBD2; j_gene: TRBJ2-1; CDR3nt: TGTGCCAGCTCATCGGATACTTCCTTAGCGGGAGGGCGGTTTTACAATGAGCAGTTCTTC; CDR3aa: CASSSDTSLAGGRFYNEQFF
v_gene: TRBV6-6; abundance: NA; d_gene: TRBD1; j_gene: TRBJ1-1; CDR3nt: TGTGCCAGCAGTTACCTGGAACAGGGGGACACTGAAGCTTTCTTT; CDR3aa: CASSYLEQGDTEAFF
v_gene: TRBV6-5; abundance: NA; d_gene: NA; j_gene: TRBJ1-2; CDR3nt: TGTGCCAGCAGCCCAAGCCGGGTAGGCGGCTACACCTTC; CDR3aa: CASSPSRVGGYTF
v_gene: TRBV19; abundance: NA; d_gene: TRBD2; j_gene: TRBJ2-2; CDR3nt: TGTGCCAGTACCGTACTCCGCGGGAGGGCCCGGGGCTCCGGGGAGCTGTTTTTT; CDR3aa: CASTVLRGRARGSGELFF